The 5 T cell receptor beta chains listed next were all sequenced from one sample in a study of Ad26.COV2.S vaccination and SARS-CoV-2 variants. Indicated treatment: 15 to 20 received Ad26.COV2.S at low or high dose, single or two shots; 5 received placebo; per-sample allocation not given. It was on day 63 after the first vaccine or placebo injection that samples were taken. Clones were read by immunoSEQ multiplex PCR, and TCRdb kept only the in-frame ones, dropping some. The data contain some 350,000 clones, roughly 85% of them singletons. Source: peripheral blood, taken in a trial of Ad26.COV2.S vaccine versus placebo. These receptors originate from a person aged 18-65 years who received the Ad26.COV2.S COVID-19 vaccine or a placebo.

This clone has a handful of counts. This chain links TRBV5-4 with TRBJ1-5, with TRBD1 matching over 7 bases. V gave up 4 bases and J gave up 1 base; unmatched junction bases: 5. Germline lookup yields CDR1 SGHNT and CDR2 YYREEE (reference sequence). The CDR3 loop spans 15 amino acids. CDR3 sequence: CASSRGQDSNQPQHF. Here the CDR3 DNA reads TGTGCCAGCAGCCGTGGACAGGACAGCAATCAGCCCCAGCATTTT.

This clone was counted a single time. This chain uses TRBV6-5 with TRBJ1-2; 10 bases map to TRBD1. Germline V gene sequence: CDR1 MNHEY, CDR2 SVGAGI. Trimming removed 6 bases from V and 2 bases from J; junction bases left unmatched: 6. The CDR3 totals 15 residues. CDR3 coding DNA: TGTGCCAGCAGGAAAGACAGGGGGCCCAACTATGGCTACACCTTC. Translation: CASRKDRGPNYGYTF.

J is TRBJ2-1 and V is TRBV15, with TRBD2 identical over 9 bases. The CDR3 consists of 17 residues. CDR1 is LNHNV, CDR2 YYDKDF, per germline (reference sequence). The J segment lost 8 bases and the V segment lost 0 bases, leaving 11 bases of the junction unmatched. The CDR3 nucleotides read TGTGCCACCAGCAGAGATAGAGGGCGGGGGGGCCTTTATGAGCAGTTCTTC. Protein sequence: CATSRDRGRGGLYEQFF. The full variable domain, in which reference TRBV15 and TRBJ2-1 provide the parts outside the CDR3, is DAMVIQNPRYQVTQFGKPVTLSCSQTLNHNVMYWYQQKSSQAPKLLFHYYDKDFNNEADTPDNFQSRRPNTSFCFLDIRSPGLGDTAMYLCATSRDRGRGGLYEQFFGPGTRLTVL.

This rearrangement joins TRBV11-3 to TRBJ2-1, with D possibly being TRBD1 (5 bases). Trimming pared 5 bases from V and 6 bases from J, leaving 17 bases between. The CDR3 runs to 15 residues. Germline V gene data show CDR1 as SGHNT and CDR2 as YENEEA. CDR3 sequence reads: CASSPPGARGNEQFF. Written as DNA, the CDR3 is TGTGCCAGCAGCCCTCCTGGGGCTAGGGGCAATGAGCAGTTCTTC. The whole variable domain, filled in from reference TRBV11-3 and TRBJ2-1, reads EAGVVQSPRYKIIEKKQPVAFWCNPISGHNTLYWYLQNLGQGPELLIRYENEEAVDDSQLPKDRFSAERLKGVDSTLKIQPAELGDSAVYLCASSPPGARGNEQFFGPGTRLTVL.

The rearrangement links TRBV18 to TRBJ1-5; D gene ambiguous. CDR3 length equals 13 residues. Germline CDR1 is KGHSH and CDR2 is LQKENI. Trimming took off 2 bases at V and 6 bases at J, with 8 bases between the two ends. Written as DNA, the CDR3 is TGTGCCAGCTCACCAGGGGAAAGTCAGCCCCAGCATTTT. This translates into CASSPGESQPQHF. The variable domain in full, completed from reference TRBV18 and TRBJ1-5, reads NAGVMQNPRHLVRRRGQEARLRCSPMKGHSHVYWYRQLPEEGLKFMVYLQKENIIDESGMPKERFSAEFPKEGPSILRIQQVVRGDSAAYFCASSPGESQPQHFGDGTRLSIL.